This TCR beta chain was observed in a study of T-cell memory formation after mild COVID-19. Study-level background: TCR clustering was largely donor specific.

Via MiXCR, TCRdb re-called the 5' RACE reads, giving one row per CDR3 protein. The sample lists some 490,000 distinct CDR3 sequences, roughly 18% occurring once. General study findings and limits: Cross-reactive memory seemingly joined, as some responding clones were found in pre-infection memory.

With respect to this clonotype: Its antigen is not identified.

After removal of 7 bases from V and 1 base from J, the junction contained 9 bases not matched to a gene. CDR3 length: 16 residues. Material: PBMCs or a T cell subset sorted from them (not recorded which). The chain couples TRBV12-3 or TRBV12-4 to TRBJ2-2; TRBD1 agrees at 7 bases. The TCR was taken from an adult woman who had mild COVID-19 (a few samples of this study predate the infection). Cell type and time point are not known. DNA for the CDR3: TGTGCCAGCACCATTAGACAGGGATTGAACACCGGGGAGCTGTTTTTT. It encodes CASTIRQGLNTGELFF.